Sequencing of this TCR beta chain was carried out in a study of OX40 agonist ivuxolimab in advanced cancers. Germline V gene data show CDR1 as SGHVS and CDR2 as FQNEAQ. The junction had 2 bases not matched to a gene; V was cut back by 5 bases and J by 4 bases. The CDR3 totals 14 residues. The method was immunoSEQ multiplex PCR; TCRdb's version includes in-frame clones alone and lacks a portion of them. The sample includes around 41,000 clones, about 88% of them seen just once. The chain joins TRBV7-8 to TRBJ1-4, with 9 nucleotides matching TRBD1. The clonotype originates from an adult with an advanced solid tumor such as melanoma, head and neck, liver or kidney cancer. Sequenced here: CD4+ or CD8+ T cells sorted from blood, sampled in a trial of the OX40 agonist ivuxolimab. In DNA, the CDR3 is TGTGCCAGCAGCCCGGGACAGGGTAATGAAAAACTGTTTTTT. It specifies CASSPGQGNEKLFF.